The rows below give T cell receptor beta chains drawn from one sample of a study of blood T cell repertoires in COVID-19. The data were produced by immunoSEQ multiplex PCR, yet TCRdb's version contains in-frame clones alone and is incomplete. The sample yields 140,000 to 150,000 clones, around 87% seen once. The sequencing input was peripheral blood. The receptors come from a man at least 80 years old with acute or convalescent COVID-19. The CDR3 runs from the conserved cysteine through the conserved F or W. A D gene is named only where the DNA matches it firmly. Rows give clone size only sometimes, using once, few, many, or a class for an expanded clone.

V	J	D	size	CDR3	DNA
TRBV28	TRBJ1-3	.	few	CASLDRSSGNTIYF	TGTGCCAGCTTAGACAGGAGCTCTGGAAACACCATATATTTT
TRBV28	TRBJ1-5	TRBD1	.	CASSLSLGQGGSNQPQHF	TGTGCCAGCAGTTTATCTTTAGGACAGGGAGGAAGCAATCAGCCCCAGCATTTT
TRBV5-1	TRBJ2-5	TRBD1	.	CASSLGTGRTKETQYF	TGCGCCAGCAGCTTAGGGACAGGGCGAACTAAAGAGACCCAGTACTTC
TRBV28	TRBJ2-4	.	.	CASRRAGLKDIQYF	TGTGCCAGCAGACGAGCGGGCCTCAAGGACATTCAGTACTTC
TRBV5-5	TRBJ1-6	.	.	CASSLIQGMGSPLHF	TGTGCCAGCAGCTTGATTCAGGGGATGGGCTCACCCCTCCACTTT
TRBV19	TRBJ2-5	.	.	CASLSTTKETQYF	TGTGCCAGTTTGAGTACCACGAAAGAGACCCAGTACTTC
TRBV5-1	TRBJ1-6	.	.	CASSLAAGEGTTLHF	TGCGCCAGCAGCTTGGCTGCAGGGGAGGGGACCACCCTCCACTTT
TRBV5-5	TRBJ1-2	.	.	CASSLETKAGVYGYTF	TGTGCCAGCAGCTTGGAAACCAAGGCAGGTGTCTATGGCTACACCTTC
TRBV28	TRBJ1-5	.	.	CASRRRVSQPQHF	TGTGCCAGCAGGAGACGGGTCTCTCAGCCCCAGCATTTT
TRBV30	TRBJ1-1	.	.	CAWTGRVRVNTEAFF	TGTGCCTGGACAGGGCGCGTTCGGGTGAACACTGAAGCTTTCTTT
TRBV5-6	TRBJ2-1	.	.	CASTVSGGFSRFF	TGTGCCAGCACGGTTTCGGGGGGCTTTAGTCGGTTCTTC
TRBV10-2	TRBJ2-2	.	.	CASRLLNTGELFF	TGCGCCAGCAGACTCCTGAACACCGGGGAGCTGTTTTTT
TRBV28	TRBJ2-7	.	.	CASRVRGATYEQYF	TGTGCCAGCAGAGTGCGCGGCGCAACCTACGAGCAGTACTTC
TRBV4-1	TRBJ1-5	.	.	CASSQGIFGGARQPQHF	TGCGCCAGCAGCCAAGGGATCTTCGGGGGGGCTCGGCAGCCCCAGCATTTT
TRBV28	TRBJ1-1	.	once	CASSTYRELRNTEAFF	TGTGCCAGCAGTACCTACAGGGAGTTGAGGAACACTGAAGCTTTCTTT
TRBV6-5	TRBJ2-5	.	.	CASSYSRTREETQYF	TGTGCCAGCAGTTACTCGAGGACTCGGGAGGAGACCCAGTACTTC
TRBV5-1	TRBJ2-3	.	.	CASNVQGTDTQYF	TGCGCCAGCAATGTCCAGGGCACAGATACGCAGTATTTT
TRBV4-2	TRBJ2-1	TRBD1	.	CASSQGQGANNEQFF	TGTGCCAGCAGCCAAGGACAGGGGGCTAACAATGAGCAGTTCTTC
TRBV10-3	TRBJ1-2	.	few	CATMELWGYTF	TGTGCCACCATGGAACTATGGGGCTACACCTTC
TRBV19	TRBJ1-6	.	.	CASSTPGFSPLHF	TGTGCCAGTAGTACTCCAGGGTTTTCACCCCTCCACTTT
TRBV28	TRBJ2-5	TRBD1	.	CASSPGDRQETQYF	TGTGCCAGCAGCCCCGGGGACAGACAAGAGACCCAGTACTTC
TRBV28	TRBJ1-2	TRBD1	.	CASSRGTGVPYGYTF	TGTGCCAGCAGTCGCGGGACAGGGGTCCCCTATGGCTACACCTTC
TRBV6-5	TRBJ1-2	TRBD1	.	CASTRDRGGYGYTF	TGTGCCAGCACGCGGGACAGGGGGGGCTATGGCTACACCTTC
TRBV15	TRBJ2-3	.	.	CATSRSARGTDTQYF	TGTGCCACCAGCAGAAGTGCCAGGGGCACAGATACGCAGTATTTT
TRBV18	TRBJ2-5	TRBD2	.	CASSPVTAGVGETQYF	TGTGCCAGCTCACCAGTTACAGCGGGAGTGGGAGAGACCCAGTACTTC
TRBV11-3	TRBJ2-2	TRBD2	once	CASSQRSGANTGELFF	TGTGCCAGCAGCCAAAGGAGCGGGGCGAACACCGGGGAGCTGTTTTTT
TRBV19	TRBJ1-6	.	once	CASSMHRQINSPLHF	TGTGCCAGTAGTATGCACCGACAGATTAATTCACCCCTCCACTTT
TRBV7-2	TRBJ1-2	TRBD1	.	CASSSTGTANYGYTF	TGTGCCAGCAGCTCGACAGGGACCGCTAACTATGGCTACACCTTC
TRBV27	TRBJ2-2	.	.	CASSLHHPGTLYTGELFF	TGTGCCAGCAGTTTACACCACCCCGGGACACTTTACACCGGGGAGCTGTTTTTT
TRBV11-3	TRBJ2-1	TRBD2	.	CASSRWTSGSFSKEQFF	TGTGCCAGCAGTCGTTGGACTAGCGGGAGTTTTTCCAAAGAGCAGTTCTTC
TRBV28	TRBJ1-5	.	.	CASSNTNGVRPQHF	TGTGCCAGCAGCAACACCAACGGGGTGCGGCCCCAGCATTTT
TRBV3-1/TRBV3-2	TRBJ1-3	.	.	CASSKGGRNTIYF	TGTGCCAGCAGCAAAGGCGGCCGAAACACCATATATTTT
TRBV9	TRBJ1-4	TRBD1	.	CASSVGGRGQFGEKLFF	TGTGCCAGCAGCGTAGGCGGCAGGGGGCAATTTGGCGAAAAACTGTTTTTT
TRBV4-2	TRBJ1-5	.	once	CASSHDTGVNQPQHF	TGTGCCAGCAGCCATGACACAGGAGTCAATCAGCCCCAGCATTTT
TRBV4-1	TRBJ2-7	TRBD2	.	CASSTQLAGGYEQYF	TGCGCCAGCAGCACCCAACTAGCGGGAGGCTACGAGCAGTACTTC
TRBV6-2/TRBV6-3	TRBJ1-6	.	.	CASSYRGNSYNSPLHF	TGTGCCAGCAGTTACCGGGGTAACTCCTATAATTCACCCCTCCACTTT
TRBV12-3/TRBV12-4	TRBJ2-7	.	.	CASSRRGGAVQYF	TGTGCCAGCAGCCGGCGAGGGGGTGCGGTGCAGTACTTC
TRBV2	TRBJ2-1	TRBD1	.	CASSTKTGSYNEQFF	TGTGCCAGCAGTACTAAGACAGGGTCATACAATGAGCAGTTCTTC
TRBV9	TRBJ1-1	TRBD1	.	CASSALPGGVYTEAFF	TGTGCCAGCAGCGCCCTGCCAGGGGGCGTCTACACTGAAGCTTTCTTT
TRBV6-5	TRBJ2-7	TRBD1	.	CASTETGGTSEQYF	TGTGCCAGCACCGAGACAGGGGGGACTTCCGAGCAGTACTTC
TRBV6-5	TRBJ1-5	.	.	CASSYSSGSNQPQHF	TGTGCCAGCAGTTACTCATCAGGGTCCAATCAGCCCCAGCATTTT
TRBV28	TRBJ2-1	TRBD2	.	CASSHLAGTPNEQFF	TGTGCCAGCAGTCACCTAGCGGGTACACCCAATGAGCAGTTCTTC
TRBV5-1	TRBJ1-4	.	few	CASSLDRNNEKLFF	TGCGCCAGCAGCCTCGACAGAAATAATGAAAAACTGTTTTTT
TRBV6-6	TRBJ1-3	.	.	CASSRAFLSSGGNTIYF	TGTGCCAGCAGTCGCGCCTTCCTATCCTCAGGCGGAAACACCATATATTTT
TRBV4-2	TRBJ1-3	.	.	CASSQGTQSAGNTIYF	TGTGCCAGCAGCCAAGGGACACAGTCGGCTGGAAACACCATATATTTT
TRBV9	TRBJ1-6	.	.	CASSVVGDYSPLHF	TGTGCCAGCAGCGTAGTAGGGGATTATTCACCCCTCCACTTT
TRBV3-1/TRBV3-2	TRBJ1-6	.	.	CASSQPGNSPLHF	TGTGCCAGCAGCCAACCAGGGAATTCACCCCTCCACTTT
TRBV6-6	TRBJ1-6	.	.	CASSPTASSYNSPLHF	TGTGCCAGCAGTCCGACAGCCAGCTCCTATAATTCACCCCTCCACTTT
TRBV28	TRBJ1-2	.	.	CASSGGQHGYTF	TGTGCCAGCAGTGGTGGACAGCATGGCTACACCTTC
TRBV18	TRBJ2-7	.	.	CASSPPEGGYEQYF	TGTGCCAGCTCACCACCCGAGGGTGGCTACGAGCAGTACTTC
TRBV7-7	TRBJ2-2	TRBD2	.	CASRDEVASGTGELFF	TGTGCCAGCAGGGACGAGGTGGCTAGCGGGACCGGGGAGCTGTTTTTT
TRBV6-6	TRBJ2-7	TRBD2	.	CASRTSGGAYEQYF	TGTGCCAGCAGAACTAGCGGGGGGGCCTACGAGCAGTACTTC
TRBV6-2/TRBV6-3	TRBJ1-5	TRBD1	.	CASSPRGLGNQPQHF	TGTGCCAGCAGTCCCAGGGGGCTAGGGAATCAGCCCCAGCATTTT
TRBV27	TRBJ1-2	.	.	CASRNVQETNYGYTF	TGTGCCAGCAGAAATGTACAGGAGACAAACTATGGCTACACCTTC
TRBV6-2/TRBV6-3	TRBJ2-7	.	.	CASSSIWGRGEQYF	TGTGCCAGCAGTTCCATCTGGGGTCGAGGGGAGCAGTACTTC
TRBV12-3/TRBV12-4	TRBJ2-2	.	.	CASSHRDTGELFF	TGTGCCAGCAGTCACAGGGACACCGGGGAGCTGTTTTTT
TRBV6-5	TRBJ2-7	TRBD1	.	CASSPGQGSLYEQYF	TGTGCCAGCAGTCCGGGACAGGGAAGTTTATACGAGCAGTACTTC
TRBV3-1/TRBV3-2	TRBJ2-5	.	.	CASSQGQGLPQETQYF	TGTGCCAGCAGCCAAGGCCAAGGACTACCCCAAGAGACCCAGTACTTC
TRBV5-1	TRBJ1-6	TRBD1	.	CASSLGDRGIGRNSPLHF	TGCGCCAGCAGCTTGGGGGACAGGGGAATAGGTCGTAATTCACCCCTCCACTTT
TRBV10-3	TRBJ2-7	TRBD2	.	CAIKGASGRAPEQYF	TGTGCCATCAAAGGAGCTAGCGGGAGGGCCCCCGAGCAGTACTTC